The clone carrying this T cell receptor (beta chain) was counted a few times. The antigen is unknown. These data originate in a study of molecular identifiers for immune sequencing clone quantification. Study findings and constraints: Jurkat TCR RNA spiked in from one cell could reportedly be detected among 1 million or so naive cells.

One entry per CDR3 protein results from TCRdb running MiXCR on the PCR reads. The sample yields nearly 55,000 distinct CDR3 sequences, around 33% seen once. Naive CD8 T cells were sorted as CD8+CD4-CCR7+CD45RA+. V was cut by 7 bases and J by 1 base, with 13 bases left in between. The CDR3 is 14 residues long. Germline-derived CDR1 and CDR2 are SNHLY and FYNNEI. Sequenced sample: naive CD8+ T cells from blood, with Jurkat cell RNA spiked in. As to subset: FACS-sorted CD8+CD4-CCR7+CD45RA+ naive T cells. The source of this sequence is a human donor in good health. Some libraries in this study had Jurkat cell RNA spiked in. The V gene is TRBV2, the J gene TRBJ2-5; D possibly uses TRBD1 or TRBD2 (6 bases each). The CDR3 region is CASTRGGSQETQYF. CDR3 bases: TGTGCCAGCACCCGAGGGGGGTCCCAAGAGACCCAGTACTTC.